This T cell receptor (beta chain) was profiled in a study of long-term antiretroviral therapy in people with HIV. At survey level, the immunoSEQ assay was run in its v3.0 version. Some clones are missing from TCRdb's copy, which holds only in-frame ones; the method was immunoSEQ multiplex PCR. The sample consists of under 35,000 clones, nearly 90% of them appearing once. This clone was picked up one time. Treated in the United States were all of the participants with HIV. The samples comprised about 1-10 million cryopreserved PBMC ahead of DNA extraction. Germline V lookup: CDR1 LNHDA, CDR2 SQIVND (reference sequence). This CDR3 region has 15 residues. V lost 6 bases to trimming and J lost 0 bases, with 15 bases between them.

The receptor comes from a man in his late teens or twenties with HIV. The material was unsorted PBMCs, obtained 1.1 years after starting antiretroviral therapy. This sequence joins TRBV19 and TRBJ2-7; possible D gene TRBD1, 6 bases. The CDR3 loop reads CASRAGTPSSYEQYF. The CDR3 nucleotides read TGTGCCAGTAGGGCCGGGACACCCAGCTCCTACGAGCAGTACTTC. The full variable domain, with the rest looked up from reference TRBV19 and TRBJ2-7, is DGGITQSPKYLFRKEGQNVTLSCEQNLNHDAMYWYRQDPGQGLRLIYYSQIVNDFQKGDIAEGYSVSREKKESFPLTVTSAQKNPTAFYLCASRAGTPSSYEQYFGPGTRLTVT.